Given below is one T cell receptor beta chain in context. Its cognate antigen has yet to be identified. Base qualities were left out, and no much larger clone turns up one base away. This entry comes from a study of cytomegalovirus exposure and HLA in healthy donors (dated by TCRdb to 2017 to 2019). Describing the broader study: According to an earlier analysis of 450 to 650 of the donors, about 179 million T cells yielded 117 million unique TCR beta sequences and 276 Gb of sequence data. Because of strong linkage in the cohort, five DR-DQ haplotypes were treated as single units for association and clustering. In a later analysis, previously published TCR beta repertoires from 666 donors were re-analyzed and high-resolution HLA genotyping was added so that TCR occurrence patterns could be studied. In the later analysis, no new phenotypic data were used to find candidate immune exposures; instead, reliance was placed on TCR beta sequences and their occurrence across donors. Genome-wide SNP genotypes for about three fifths of the roughly 670 donors were used in a later genetic analysis, which treated that subset as a discovery cohort. To decide whether each TCR beta V gene segment behaved as functional or pseudogenic, an earlier analysis of approximately 600 of the donors relied on high-throughput TCR beta sequencing. The study aimed to test whether signatures of past pathogen exposure could be identified by cataloging public T cell receptors. Among some 400 genotyped donors of the cohort, an average of approximately 250,000 unique TCR beta nucleotide sequences were sequenced per donor, around a sixth of them non-productive. To predict cytomegalovirus infection status, the study combined high-throughput TCR immunosequencing, statistical association of individual TCRs with disease status, and machine learning. Every repertoire in the discovery cohort had been generated on one and the same sequencing platform. Roughly 290 gigabases of sequencing data and around 85 million unique TCR sequences made up an early release that covered around 640 HLA-typed donors. Besides the first cohort of some 670 subjects, a separate validation cohort made up of 120 different subjects was used. Using immunosequencing, the study profiled T cell repertoires from 640 or so subjects and related those repertoires to cytomegalovirus serostatus. Donor age, sex, ethnicity and CMV serostatus were compiled alongside the repertoire data. HLA typing covered class I and class II loci at four-digit resolution. Typing coverage differed by locus: A, B, C, DRB1 and DQB1 were typed in roughly 620-630 donors, DQA1 in 522, DPA1 in 600 to 610, and DPB1 in approximately 450. Among the roughly 430 genotyped donors, roughly 80% belonged to the genetic ancestry cluster associated with self-reported Caucasian donors.

Overall study results and their limits: A later analysis found that TCR association rates varied across HLA loci, with DRB1 alleles showing the most associated TCRs and HLA-C alleles the fewest. The study gave a list of 150 to 200 TCR beta chains associated with cytomegalovirus. Because some donors lacked HLA typing at each locus, the association tests relied only on the typed subset. V-gene and J-gene trimming of TCR beta chains was associated with a missense DCLRE1C variant in a later genetic analysis, and the association was replicated in an independent cohort. For the cohort, immune exposure information was limited to CMV serostatus. Roughly uniform sequencing depth across donors was assumed in presence/absence analyses, although this assumption may not hold. In a later analysis, most CMV-associated TCR beta chains were found to appear HLA-restricted, with HLA associations seemingly driven largely by CMV exposure. A later genetic analysis reported fewer N-insertions in productive TCRs among donors in an Asian-associated ancestry cluster than the approximately 670-donor mean. At a false discovery rate of 0.05, a later analysis linked approximately 18,000 TCR beta sequences to specific HLA alleles. The earlier analysis of a few hundred of the donors excluded approximately 15 rarely observed V segments, including chromosome 9 orphons, because counts were too low. The authors suggested that the approach could potentially be extended to other disease states and immunological phenotypes. Strong co-occurrence of HLA alleles, especially DR and DQ, made assigning TCR associations to individual alleles difficult. Correlated functional status among segregating V segments might be attributable to linkage disequilibrium, but an unknown experimental factor could not be ruled out. According to a later analysis, parvovirus B19, influenza, CMV and Epstein-Barr virus appeared linked to several top co-occurrence clusters. This cohort had only TCR beta chains sequenced, and the lack of alpha or paired-chain data limited which features could be detected. In vitro tests confirmed that three of the cytomegalovirus-associated TCR beta chains recognize cytomegalovirus antigens. A group of highly shared sequence variants was considered likely to be a technical artifact of the sequencing pipeline. A further reported finding was that TCR beta sequences accurately predicted the HLA-A and HLA-B alleles for most subjects in the first cohort. In an earlier analysis of roughly 560 of the donors, most TCR beta V segments were observed in productive rearrangements about 90% or about 30% of the time, broadly matching IMGT annotations. A later analysis found that HLA-associated TCR beta chains were more clonally expanded and had lower generation probabilities than equally common non-associated chains. Some IMGT-functional V segments, including TRBV6-2 and TRBV6-3, could not be distinguished by the 87-base-pair reads and were therefore excluded. Across donors, most TCR sequences were observed very rarely, whereas some public TCRs were present in many individuals. The classifier was reported to diagnose cytomegalovirus status with high specificity and sensitivity in both the original cohort and the validation cohort.

To prepare the library, the immunoSEQ multiplex PCR assay was applied. The multiplex PCR relied on a mix of 60 forward primers for TCR Vbeta segments and 13 reverse primers for TCR Jbeta segments. The CDR3 region of rearranged TCR beta genes was amplified from genomic DNA by a multiplex PCR assay. On the Illumina HiSeq System, the amplified TCR beta libraries were sequenced as 87-base-pair reads. Per the source publication's procedure: In a later analysis, about 80 million unique TCR beta chains were counted across the roughly 700 repertoires, and roughly 9.9 million of these chains were shared by at least two donors. A nearest-neighbor algorithm error-corrected the raw reads and collapsed the reads into unique sequences, merging closely related sequences to remove PCR and sequencing errors. V, D and J gene segments were assigned by aligning CDR3 sequences to IMGT reference sequences. For a sequence to be retained, a match of at least six nucleotides to both a V gene segment and a J gene segment was required. A rearrangement counted as productive if the CDR3 had no stop codons and remained in frame with V and J, and every other rearrangement counted as non-productive. Following IMGT convention, CDR3 was defined as the stretch from the second conserved V-encoded cysteine up to the conserved J-encoded phenylalanine. Sequences without an unambiguous match to a single V gene segment were excluded from the earlier analysis of several hundred of the donors. An earlier analysis of 550 to 650 of the donors classified V segments as functional when productive rearrangements were above 56.7% and as segregating when the standard deviation between donors was above 5%. To diagnose cytomegalovirus status from the catalog of TCR beta chain sequences, a statistical classification framework was built. V and J gene assignment, in a later analysis, came from comparing TCR nucleotide sequences with IMGT/GENE-DB human TR gene sequences. The TCRdist pipeline was used in a later analysis to assign CDR3 sequences and most-parsimonious VDJ recombination scenarios. In a later analysis, each TCR beta chain was defined by its CDR3 amino acid sequence together with its V-gene family, and reads lacking a unique V-gene family were excluded. In a later analysis, 450 to 600 highly shared, low-generation-probability nucleotide sequences were removed to address suspected cross-contamination and a sequencing artifact. In a later analysis, a clonal expansion index for each public chain was calculated from normalized within-repertoire ranks of inferred template counts. In a later analysis, generation probabilities were computed using a VDJ recombination model fitted to out-of-frame rearrangements, and the results were checked against IGoR. A later analysis scored TCR-TCR, TCR-HLA and TCR-CMV co-occurrence with hypergeometric tests, applying a repertoire-size bias correction to TCR pairs. False discovery rates were estimated in a later analysis by permuting HLA or CMV assignments 20 times. In a later analysis, co-occurring TCRs were grouped with DBSCAN, and TCRdist sequence similarity was added when clustering was performed within HLA-allele-positive subsets. For co-occurrence clustering, repertoires with fewer than 30,000 or more than 120,000 public chains were excluded, along with four to six repertoires with anomalous nucleotide sharing. TCRdb took over this immuneACCESS table, retaining in-frame rearrangements with V and J assigned. Such tables are incomplete; in checked studies, under half of the missing clones stem from an unresolved V gene, and the remainder is unexplained. For V, J and clone size, that table is used; D and trimming come from the DNA. This sample has about 130,000 clones in its table, and roughly 75% of those were observed once. The ten biggest clones cover about 3.3% of the sample.

In total, roughly 670 healthy bone marrow donors made up the cohort. Cohort members were all nominally healthy when sampled, although unrecorded immune exposures were likely present. The donor was CMV seronegative and was included in the group of a few hundred seronegative cohort members. Each donor provided a peripheral blood sample, and peripheral blood mononuclear cells were used for TCR beta sequencing. Genomic DNA was extracted from the blood cell samples with the Qiagen DNeasy Blood Extraction Kit. For CDR1 and CDR2, the germline V gene lists SGHVS and FQNEAQ. From the cysteine through the phenylalanine, the CDR3 covers 16 amino acids. Only the CDR3 region is kept as DNA, spanning 48 bases read in frame from base 1. Trimming leaves V shorter by 5 bases and J shorter by 2 bases, with the junction holding 9 bases beyond the gene matches.

The receptor comes from a woman aged 50 to 60 in good health and CMV-seronegative. The sample taken for sequencing was PBMCs. The V and J segments used are TRBV7-8 and TRBJ2-1; 7 bases in the junction line up with TRBD2. The DNA sequence is as follows: TGTGCCAGCAGCCTTACCGGGACTATAGCCTACAATGAGCAGTTCTTC. Its protein is CASSLTGTIAYNEQFF.